This T cell receptor (beta chain) is from a study of human T cells and chemical hapten exposure. Whole-study findings and limits: DPC sensitization left the count of TCRs above 1 in 1000 unchanged.

Unfractionated whole blood served as the source for total RNA extraction. The V end lost 5 bases, the J end lost 7 bases, and 16 bases lay between the germline ends. Germline CDR1 is SGHNT and CDR2 is YYREEE (reference sequence). This CDR3 is built from 13 residues. This clonotype appeared a few times. Antigen specificity is unknown. For the library, individual cDNA molecules each received unique molecular identifiers. Authors' analysis steps: The median was roughly 100,000 TCRs per sample, ranging about 20,000 to 690,600. TCRdb called the 5' RACE reads again in MiXCR, with one record for every CDR3 protein. The V and J calls were not made by the authors but by TCRdb's processing. Among over 70,000 distinct CDR3 sequences listed, more than 15% were seen once.

The clonotype comes from a female donor in good health. The genes are TRBV5-4 and TRBJ2-7; D call uncertain. DNA for the CDR3: TGTGCCAGCAGTTCCTTCCAGGTGGAGGAGCAGTACTTC. It specifies CASSSFQVEEQYF.